The present TCR beta chain was sequenced within a study of beta chain features in type 1 diabetes. Whole-study results and caveats: Equally in patients and controls, PCR might preferentially amplify shorter templates. Moderate but significant shortening of TCRB CDR3s was recorded in all four CD4+ subsets from Type 1 diabetes patients.

Expressed TCRB transcripts were sequenced, since all the RNA that had been isolated was reverse transcribed. Naive, central memory and regulatory T cell samples yielded around 3.6 million reads on average. Method: immunoSEQ multiplex PCR; TCRdb's copy keeps in-frame clones and lacks some. The sample has around 190,000 clones; approximately 13% are singletons. This clone has a count of ten or more. Its antigen remains unknown. Each population that was sorted was more than 98% pure. CDR3 length: 16 residues. CDR1 SGHTA and CDR2 FQGNSA come from the germline V gene. Trimming cost V 4 bases and J 4 bases; bases outside gene matches: 4.

This sequence originates from a woman in her late teens or twenties in good health. The rearrangement joins TRBV7-2 to TRBJ2-6; 10 bases are a match to TRBD1. Sequencing was done on a sample of central memory CD4+ T cells from blood. In DNA form, the CDR3 reads TGTGCCAGCAGCTCGGGACAGGGGTCCGGGGCCAACGTCCTGACTTTC. Protein product: CASSSGQGSGANVLTF.